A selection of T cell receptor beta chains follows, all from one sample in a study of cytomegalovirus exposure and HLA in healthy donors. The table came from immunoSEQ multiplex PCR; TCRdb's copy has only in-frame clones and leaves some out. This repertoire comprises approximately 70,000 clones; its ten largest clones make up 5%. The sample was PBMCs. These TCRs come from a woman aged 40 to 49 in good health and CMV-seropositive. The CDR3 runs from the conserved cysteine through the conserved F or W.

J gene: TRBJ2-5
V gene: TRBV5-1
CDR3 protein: CASSGEGAAGETQYF

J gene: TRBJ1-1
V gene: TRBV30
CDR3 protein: CAWTRGHTMNTEAFF

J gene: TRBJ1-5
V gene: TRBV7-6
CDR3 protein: CASSRGGNQPQHF

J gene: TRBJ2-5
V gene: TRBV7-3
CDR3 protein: CASSSPGEEQYF

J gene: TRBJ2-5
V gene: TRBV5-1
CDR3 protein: CASSLTGHRGETQYF

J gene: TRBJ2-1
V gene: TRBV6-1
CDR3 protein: CASSEPGGSYNEQFF

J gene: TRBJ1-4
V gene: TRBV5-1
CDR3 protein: CASRDGRGYNEKLFF

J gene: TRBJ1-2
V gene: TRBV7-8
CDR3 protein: CASGSRTGAGGYTF

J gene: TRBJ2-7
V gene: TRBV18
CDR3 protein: CASLIGTSGSGDEQYF

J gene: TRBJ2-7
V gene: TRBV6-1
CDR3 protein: CASTGTGSHEQYF

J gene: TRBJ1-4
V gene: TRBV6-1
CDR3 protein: CASSPTGGNEKLFF

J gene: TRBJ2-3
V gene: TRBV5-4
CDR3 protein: CASSSNRGDTQYF

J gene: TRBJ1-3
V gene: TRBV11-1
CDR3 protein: CASSPDRTSGNTIYF

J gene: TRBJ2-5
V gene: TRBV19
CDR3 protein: CASSTGTSSGETQYF

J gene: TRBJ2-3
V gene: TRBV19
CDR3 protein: CASSKETSGRIGRTDTQYF

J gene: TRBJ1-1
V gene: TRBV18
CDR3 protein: CASQSLVNTEAFF

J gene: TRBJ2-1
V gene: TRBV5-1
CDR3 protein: CASSLGPQGNNEQFF

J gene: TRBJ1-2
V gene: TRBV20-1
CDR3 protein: CSAEEAYGYTF

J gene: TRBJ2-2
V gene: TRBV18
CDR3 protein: CASSPGAGTGELFF

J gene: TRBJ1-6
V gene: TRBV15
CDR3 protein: CATSPGGGRSSPLHF

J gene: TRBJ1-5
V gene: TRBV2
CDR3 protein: CASSEERGLGNQPQHF

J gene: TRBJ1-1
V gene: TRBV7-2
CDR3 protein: CASSSTGMVTEAFF

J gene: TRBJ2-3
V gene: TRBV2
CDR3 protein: CASSEALGTSTDTQYF

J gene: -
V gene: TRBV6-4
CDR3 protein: CASSVLAGQAYEQYF

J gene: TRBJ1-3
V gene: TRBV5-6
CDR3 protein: CASSLGPGNTIYF

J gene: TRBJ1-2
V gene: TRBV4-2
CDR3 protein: CASSQGTTQAHGYTF

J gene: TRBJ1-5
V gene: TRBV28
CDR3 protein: CASSFAGRYSNQPQHF

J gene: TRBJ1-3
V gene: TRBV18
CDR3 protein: CASSPPEGAVGNTIYF

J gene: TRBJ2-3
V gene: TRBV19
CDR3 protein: CASTNRAGTGLGDTQYF

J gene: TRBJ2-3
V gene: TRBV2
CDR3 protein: CVKAGSSTDTQYF

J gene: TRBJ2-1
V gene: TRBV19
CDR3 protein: CASRGQGSYNEQFF

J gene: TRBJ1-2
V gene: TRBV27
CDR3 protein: CASSRVSTALYGYTF

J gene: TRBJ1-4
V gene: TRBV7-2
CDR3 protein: CASSLTGGAAEDEKLFF

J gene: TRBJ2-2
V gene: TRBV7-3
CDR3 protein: CASSPGQGSGELFF

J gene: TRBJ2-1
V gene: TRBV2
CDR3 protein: CASRGLAGVNEQFF

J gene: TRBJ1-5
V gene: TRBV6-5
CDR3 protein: CASRRSLPQHF

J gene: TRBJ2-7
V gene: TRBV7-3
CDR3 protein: CASSLGGGRGYEQYF

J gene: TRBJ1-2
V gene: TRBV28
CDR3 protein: CASSLPLYGYTF